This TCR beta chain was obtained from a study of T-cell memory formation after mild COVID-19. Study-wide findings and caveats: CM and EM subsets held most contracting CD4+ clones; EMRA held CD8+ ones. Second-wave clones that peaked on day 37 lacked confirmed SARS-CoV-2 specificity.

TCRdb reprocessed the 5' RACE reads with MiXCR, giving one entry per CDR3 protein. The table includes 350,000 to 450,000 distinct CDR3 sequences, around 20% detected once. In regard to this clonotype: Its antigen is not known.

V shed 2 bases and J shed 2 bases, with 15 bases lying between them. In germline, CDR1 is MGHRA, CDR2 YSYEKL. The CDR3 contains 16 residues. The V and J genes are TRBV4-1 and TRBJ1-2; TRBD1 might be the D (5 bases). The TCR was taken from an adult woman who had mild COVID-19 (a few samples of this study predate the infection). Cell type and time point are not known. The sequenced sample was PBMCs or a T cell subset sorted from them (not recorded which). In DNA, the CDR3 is TGCGCCAGCAGCCAACCTCCCGCAGGGCGGAACTATGGCTACACCTTC. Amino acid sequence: CASSQPPAGRNYGYTF.